The 5 T cell receptor beta chains reported below all come from one sample, sequenced in a study of blood T cell repertoires in COVID-19. Profiled with immunoSEQ multiplex PCR; TCRdb holds only in-frame clones, not every one. Of about 200,000 clones in the sample, around 84% were seen once. The material sequenced was peripheral blood. The source is a human donor in a cohort sampled during active COVID-19.

This chain joins TRBV5-1 and TRBJ2-2; D may be TRBD2 (5 bases). Trimming took 1 base from V and 0 from J, leaving 10 bases between them. In germline, CDR1 is SGHRS, CDR2 YFSETQ. The CDR3 covers 16 residues. The CDR3 reads CASSLQAGANTGELFF. The CDR3 region has the DNA TGCGCCAGCAGCTTGCAGGCGGGCGCGAACACCGGGGAGCTGTTTTTT.

The chain is built from TRBV7-2 and TRBJ2-5, with 9 bases aligning to TRBD2. The CDR3 runs to 16 residues. Germline V gene sequence: CDR1 SGHTA, CDR2 FQGNSA. V lost 7 bases and J lost 4; bases outside the gene matches: 13. The CDR3 here is CASTPFAGGPRETQYF. The CDR3 DNA is TGTGCCAGCACCCCTTTTGCGGGAGGGCCTCGAGAGACCCAGTACTTC.

The rearrangement uses TRBV13 and TRBJ2-2, with 7 nucleotides matching TRBD1. The germline V gene has CDR1 PRHDT and CDR2 FYEKMQ (reference sequence). V lost 6 bases and J lost 6; bases outside the gene matches: 4. The CDR3 spans 13 residues. CDR3 sequence (DNA): TGTGCCAGCAGGACAGGGTATCCCGGGGAGCTGTTTTTT. This codes for CASRTGYPGELFF.

This clone was found a few times. The V call is TRBV2, the J call TRBJ1-2; tentative D call: TRBD1 (5 bases). The CDR3 loop spans 11 amino acids. Germline assignment: CDR1 SNHLY and CDR2 FYNNEI. Deletions cut 8 bases from V and 9 bases from J, with 13 bases between. For the CDR3, the DNA is TGTGCCAGCGAGGCAGGGCGTAGCTACACCTTC. This translates into CASEAGRSYTF.

The J gene is TRBJ2-6, the V gene TRBV6-5; perhaps TRBD2 as D (5 bases). The CDR3 loop spans 14 amino acids. Trimming pared 6 bases from V and 2 bases from J, leaving 8 bases between. Per the germline V gene, CDR1 is MNHEY and CDR2 is SVGAGI. CDR3: CASRGSAGANVLTF. The CDR3 nucleotides read TGTGCCAGCAGGGGGAGTGCTGGGGCCAACGTCCTGACTTTC.